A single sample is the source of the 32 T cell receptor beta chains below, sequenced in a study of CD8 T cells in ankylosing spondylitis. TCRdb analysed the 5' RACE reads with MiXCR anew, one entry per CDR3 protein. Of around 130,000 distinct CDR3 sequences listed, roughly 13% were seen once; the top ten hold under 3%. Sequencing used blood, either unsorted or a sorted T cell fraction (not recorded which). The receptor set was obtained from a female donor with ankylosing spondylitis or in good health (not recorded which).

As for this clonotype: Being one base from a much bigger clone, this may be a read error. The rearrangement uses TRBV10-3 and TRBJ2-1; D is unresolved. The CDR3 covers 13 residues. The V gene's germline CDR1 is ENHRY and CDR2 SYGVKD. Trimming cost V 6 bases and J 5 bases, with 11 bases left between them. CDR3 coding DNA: TGTGCCATCAGGACCGGCGCTAACAATGAGCAGTTCTTC. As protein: CAIRTGANNEQFF.

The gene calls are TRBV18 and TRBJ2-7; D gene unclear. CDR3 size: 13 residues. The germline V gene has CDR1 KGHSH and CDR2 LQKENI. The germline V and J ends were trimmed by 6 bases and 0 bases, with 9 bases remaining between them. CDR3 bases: TGTGCCAGCTCCTCAGAAATCTCCTACGAGCAGTACTTC. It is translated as CASSSEISYEQYF.

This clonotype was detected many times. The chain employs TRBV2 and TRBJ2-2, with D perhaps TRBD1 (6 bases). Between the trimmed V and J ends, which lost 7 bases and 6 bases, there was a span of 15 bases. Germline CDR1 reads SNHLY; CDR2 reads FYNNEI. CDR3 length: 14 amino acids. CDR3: CASNTDRLSGELFF. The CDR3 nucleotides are TGTGCCAGCAATACTGACAGGCTCTCCGGGGAGCTGTTTTTT.

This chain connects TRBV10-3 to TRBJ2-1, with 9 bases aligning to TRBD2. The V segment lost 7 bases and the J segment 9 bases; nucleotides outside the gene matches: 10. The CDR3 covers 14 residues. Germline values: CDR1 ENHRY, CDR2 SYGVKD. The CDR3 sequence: CAIKGTSLGGEQFF. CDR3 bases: TGTGCCATCAAAGGGACTAGCCTCGGGGGTGAGCAGTTCTTC.

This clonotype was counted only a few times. In DNA form, the CDR3 reads TGTGCCATCTATCCCACTGCAGGGGGCCGGGGAGATACGCAGTATTTT. Its translation is CAIYPTAGGRGDTQYF. The rearrangement joins TRBV12-3 or TRBV12-4 to TRBJ2-3; 8 nucleotides align to TRBD1. The CDR3 consists of 16 residues. Trimming cost V 10 bases and J 5 bases; bases outside gene matches: 17.

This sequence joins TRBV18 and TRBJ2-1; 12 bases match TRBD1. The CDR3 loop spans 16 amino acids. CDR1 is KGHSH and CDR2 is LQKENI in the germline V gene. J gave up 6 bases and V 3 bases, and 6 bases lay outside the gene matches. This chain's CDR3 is CASSPPGQGAVNEQFF. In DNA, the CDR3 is TGTGCCAGCTCACCCCCGGGACAGGGGGCGGTCAATGAGCAGTTCTTC.

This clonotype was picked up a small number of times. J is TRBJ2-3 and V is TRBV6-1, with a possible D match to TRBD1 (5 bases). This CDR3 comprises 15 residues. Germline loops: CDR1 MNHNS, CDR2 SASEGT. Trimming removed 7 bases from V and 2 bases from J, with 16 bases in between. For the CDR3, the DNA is TGTGCCAGCAAGGGCGCAGGACATTACACAGATACGCAGTATTTT. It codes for CASKGAGHYTDTQYF.

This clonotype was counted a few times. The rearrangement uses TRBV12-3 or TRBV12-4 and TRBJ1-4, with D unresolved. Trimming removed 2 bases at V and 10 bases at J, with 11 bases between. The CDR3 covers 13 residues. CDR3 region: CASSLNAPRKLFF. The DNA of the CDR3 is TGTGCCAGCAGTTTAAATGCGCCGAGAAAACTGTTTTTT.

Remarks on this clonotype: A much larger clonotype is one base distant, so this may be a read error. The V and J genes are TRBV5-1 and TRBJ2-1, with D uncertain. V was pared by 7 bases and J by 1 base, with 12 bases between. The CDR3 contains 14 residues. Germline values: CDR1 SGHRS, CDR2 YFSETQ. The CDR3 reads CASGPPESYNEQFF. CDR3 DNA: TGCGCCAGCGGCCCCCCGGAATCCTACAATGAGCAGTTCTTC.

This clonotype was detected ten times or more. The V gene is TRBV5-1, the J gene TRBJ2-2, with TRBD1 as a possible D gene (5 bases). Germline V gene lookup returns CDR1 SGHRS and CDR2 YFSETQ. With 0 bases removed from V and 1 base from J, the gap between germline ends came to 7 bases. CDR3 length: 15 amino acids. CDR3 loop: CASSLEQGNTGELFF. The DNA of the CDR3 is TGCGCCAGCAGCTTGGAGCAGGGGAACACCGGGGAGCTGTTTTTT.

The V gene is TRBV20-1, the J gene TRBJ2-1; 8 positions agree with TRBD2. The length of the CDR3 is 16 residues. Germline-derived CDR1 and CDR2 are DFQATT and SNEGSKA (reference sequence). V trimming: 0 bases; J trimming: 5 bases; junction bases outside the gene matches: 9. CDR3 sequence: CSARDSAGGKHNEQFF. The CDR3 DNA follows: TGCAGTGCTAGAGATAGCGCGGGGGGAAAACACAATGAGCAGTTCTTC.

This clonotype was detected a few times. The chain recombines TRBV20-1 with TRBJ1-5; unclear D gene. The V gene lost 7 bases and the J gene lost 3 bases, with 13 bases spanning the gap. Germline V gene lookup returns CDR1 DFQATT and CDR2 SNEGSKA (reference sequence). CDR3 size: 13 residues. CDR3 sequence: CSGGGNNNQPQHF. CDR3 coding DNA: TGCAGTGGCGGCGGAAACAACAATCAGCCCCAGCATTTT.

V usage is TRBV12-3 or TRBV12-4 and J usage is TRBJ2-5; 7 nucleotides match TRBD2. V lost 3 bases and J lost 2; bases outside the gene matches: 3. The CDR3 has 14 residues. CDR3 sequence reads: CASSFGSGQETQYF. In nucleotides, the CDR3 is TGTGCCAGCAGTTTCGGTAGCGGGCAAGAGACCCAGTACTTC.

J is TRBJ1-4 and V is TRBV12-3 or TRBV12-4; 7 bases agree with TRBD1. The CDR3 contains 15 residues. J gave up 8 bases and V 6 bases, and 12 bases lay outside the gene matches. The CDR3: CASSRGEGAVEKLFF. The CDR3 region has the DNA TGTGCCAGCAGCCGCGGGGAGGGGGCGGTGGAAAAACTGTTTTTT.

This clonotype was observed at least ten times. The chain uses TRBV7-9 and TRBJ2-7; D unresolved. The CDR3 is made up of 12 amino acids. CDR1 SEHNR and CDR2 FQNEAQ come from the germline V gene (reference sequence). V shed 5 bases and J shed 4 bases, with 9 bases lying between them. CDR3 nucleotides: TGTGCCAGCAGCCCCTTAACTTACGAGCAGTACTTC. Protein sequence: CASSPLTYEQYF.

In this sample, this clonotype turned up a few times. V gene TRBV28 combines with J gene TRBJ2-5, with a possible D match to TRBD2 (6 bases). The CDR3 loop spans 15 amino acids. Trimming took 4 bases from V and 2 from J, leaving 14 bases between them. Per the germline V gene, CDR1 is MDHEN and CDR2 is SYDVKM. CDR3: CASSSKRVTQETQYF. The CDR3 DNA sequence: TGTGCCAGCAGTTCAAAGCGGGTTACACAAGAGACCCAGTACTTC.

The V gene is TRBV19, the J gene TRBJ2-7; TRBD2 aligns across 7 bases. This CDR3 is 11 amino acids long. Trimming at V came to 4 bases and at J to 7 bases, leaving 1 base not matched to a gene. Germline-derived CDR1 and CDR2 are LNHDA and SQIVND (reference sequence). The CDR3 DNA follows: TGTGCCAGTAGTAACGGGGGGGAGCAGTACTTC. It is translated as CASSNGGEQYF.

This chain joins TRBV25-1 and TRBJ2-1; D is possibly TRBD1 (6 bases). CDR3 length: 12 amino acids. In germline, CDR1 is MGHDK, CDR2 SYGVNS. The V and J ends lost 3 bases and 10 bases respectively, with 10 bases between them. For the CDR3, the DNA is TGTGCCAGCAGTGACCGTGACAGGGAGCAGTTCTTC. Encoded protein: CASSDRDREQFF.

The CDR3 sequence is CASSGSLQDRSHEQFF. DNA of the CDR3: TGTGCCAGCAGCGGATCACTCCAGGACAGGTCGCATGAGCAGTTCTTC. The rearrangement joins TRBV7-6 to TRBJ2-1, with TRBD1 matching over 7 bases. The CDR3 totals 16 residues. V lost 5 bases and J lost 8; bases outside the gene matches: 15. CDR1 is SGHVS and CDR2 is FNYEAQ in the germline V gene.

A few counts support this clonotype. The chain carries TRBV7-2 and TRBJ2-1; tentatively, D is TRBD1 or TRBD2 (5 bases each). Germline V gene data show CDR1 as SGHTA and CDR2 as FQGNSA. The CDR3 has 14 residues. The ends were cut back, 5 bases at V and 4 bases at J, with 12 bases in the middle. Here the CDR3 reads CASSPGPSYNEQFF. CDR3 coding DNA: TGTGCCAGCAGCCCGGGACCGAGTTACAATGAGCAGTTCTTC.

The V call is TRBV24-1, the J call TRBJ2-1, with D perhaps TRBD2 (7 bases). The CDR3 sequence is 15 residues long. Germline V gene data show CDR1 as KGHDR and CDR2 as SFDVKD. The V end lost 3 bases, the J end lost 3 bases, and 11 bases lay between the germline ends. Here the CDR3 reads CATSDPGGLYNEQFF. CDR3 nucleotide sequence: TGTGCCACCAGTGATCCGGGGGGCCTCTACAATGAGCAGTTCTTC.

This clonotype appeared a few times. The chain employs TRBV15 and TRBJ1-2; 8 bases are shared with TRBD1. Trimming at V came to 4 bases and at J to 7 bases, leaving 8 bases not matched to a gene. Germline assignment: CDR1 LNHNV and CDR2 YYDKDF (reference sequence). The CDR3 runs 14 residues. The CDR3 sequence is CATSNRTGGGGYTF. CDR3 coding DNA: TGTGCCACCAGCAACCGAACAGGGGGGGGTGGCTACACCTTC.

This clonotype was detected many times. CDR3 sequence (DNA): TGCGCCAGCAGCCAAGGGACTAGCGGAAGGAACACCGGGGAGCTGTTTTTT. It yields the protein CASSQGTSGRNTGELFF. V gene TRBV4-1 combines with J gene TRBJ2-2, with 10 bases aligning to TRBD2. Germline loops: CDR1 MGHRA, CDR2 YSYEKL. V shed 1 base and J 1 base; nucleotides not matched to a gene: 3. CDR3 length: 17 residues.

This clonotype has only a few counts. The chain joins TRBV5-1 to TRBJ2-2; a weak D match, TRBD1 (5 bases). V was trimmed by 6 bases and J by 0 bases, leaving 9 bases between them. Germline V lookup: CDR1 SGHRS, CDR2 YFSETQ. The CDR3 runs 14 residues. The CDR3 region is CASTDSPNTGELFF. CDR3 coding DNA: TGCGCCAGCACCGACAGCCCGAACACCGGGGAGCTGTTTTTT.

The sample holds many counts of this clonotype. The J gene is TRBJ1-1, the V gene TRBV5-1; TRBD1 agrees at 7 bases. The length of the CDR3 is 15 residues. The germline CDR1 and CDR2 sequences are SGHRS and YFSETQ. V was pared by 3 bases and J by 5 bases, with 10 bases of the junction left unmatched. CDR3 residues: CASSSTGTVITEAFF. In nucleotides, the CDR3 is TGCGCCAGCAGCTCAACCGGGACAGTCATAACTGAAGCTTTCTTT.

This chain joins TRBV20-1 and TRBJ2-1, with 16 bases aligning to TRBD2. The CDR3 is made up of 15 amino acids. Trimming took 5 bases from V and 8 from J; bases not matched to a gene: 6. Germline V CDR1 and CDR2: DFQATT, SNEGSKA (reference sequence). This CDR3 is CSAVGLAGGPDEQFF. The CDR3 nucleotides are TGCAGTGCTGTGGGACTAGCGGGAGGGCCAGATGAGCAGTTCTTC.

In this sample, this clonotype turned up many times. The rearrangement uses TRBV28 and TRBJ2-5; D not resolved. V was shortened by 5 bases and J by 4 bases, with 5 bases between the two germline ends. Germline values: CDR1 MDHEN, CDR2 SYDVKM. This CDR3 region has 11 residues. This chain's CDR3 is CASSKGETQYF. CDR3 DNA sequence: TGTGCCAGCAGTAAAGGAGAGACCCAGTACTTC.

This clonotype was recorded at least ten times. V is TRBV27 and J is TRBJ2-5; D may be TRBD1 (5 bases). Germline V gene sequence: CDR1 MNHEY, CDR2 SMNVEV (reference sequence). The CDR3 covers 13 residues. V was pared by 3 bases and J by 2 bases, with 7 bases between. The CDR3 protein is CASSFDSQETQYF. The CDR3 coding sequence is TGTGCCAGCAGTTTCGACAGTCAAGAGACCCAGTACTTC.

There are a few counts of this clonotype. The CDR3 reads CSAPGQRDTDTQYF. The CDR3 region has the DNA TGCAGCGCCCCGGGGCAGAGAGACACAGATACGCAGTATTTT. The V call is TRBV29-1, the J call TRBJ2-3; D possibly uses TRBD1 or TRBD2 (5 bases each). Trimming removed 7 bases from V and 2 bases from J, with 16 bases in between. The CDR3 is 14 residues long. From germline, CDR1 is SQVTM and CDR2 ANQGSEA.

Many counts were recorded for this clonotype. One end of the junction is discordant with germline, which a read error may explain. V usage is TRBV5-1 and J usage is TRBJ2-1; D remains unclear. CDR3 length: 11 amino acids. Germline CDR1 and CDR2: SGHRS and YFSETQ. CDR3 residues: CASSLDNEQFF. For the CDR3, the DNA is TGTGCCAGCAGCTTAGATAATGAGCAGTTCTTC. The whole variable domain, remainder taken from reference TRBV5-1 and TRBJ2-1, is KAGVTQTPRYLIKTRGQQVTLSCSPISGHRSVSWYQQTPGQGLQFLFEYFSETQRNKGNFPGRFSGRQFSNSRSEMNVSTLELGDSALYLCASSLDNEQFFGPGTRLTVL.

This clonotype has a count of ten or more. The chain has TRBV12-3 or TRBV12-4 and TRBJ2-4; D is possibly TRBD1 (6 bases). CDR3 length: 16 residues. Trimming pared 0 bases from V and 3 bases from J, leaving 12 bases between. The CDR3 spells CASSLALGGGKNIQYF. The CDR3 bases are TGTGCCAGCAGTTTAGCGCTTGGGGGCGGCAAAAACATTCAGTACTTC.

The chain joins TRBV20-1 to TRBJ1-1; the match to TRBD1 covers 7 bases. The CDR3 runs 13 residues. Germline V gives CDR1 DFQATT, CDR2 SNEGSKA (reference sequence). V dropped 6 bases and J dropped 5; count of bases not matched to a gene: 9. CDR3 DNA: TGCAGTGCACAGACAGGGCGGGAGACTGAAGCTTTCTTT. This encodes CSAQTGRETEAFF.